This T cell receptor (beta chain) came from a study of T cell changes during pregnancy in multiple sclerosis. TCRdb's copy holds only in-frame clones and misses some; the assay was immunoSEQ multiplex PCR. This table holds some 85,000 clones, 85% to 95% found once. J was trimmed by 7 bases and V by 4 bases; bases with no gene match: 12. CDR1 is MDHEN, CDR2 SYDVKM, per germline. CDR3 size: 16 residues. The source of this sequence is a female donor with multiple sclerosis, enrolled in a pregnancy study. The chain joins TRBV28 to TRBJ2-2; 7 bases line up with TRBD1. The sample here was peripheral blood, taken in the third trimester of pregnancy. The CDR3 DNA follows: TGTGCCAGCAGTTCCGTTCGGGACAGACAGAGCGGGGAGCTGTTTTTT. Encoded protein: CASSSVRDRQSGELFF.